This TCR beta chain came from a study of blood T cell repertoires in COVID-19. The overall study: Collection of acute and convalescent COVID-19 samples took place in the United States, Italy and Spain. In each case, the material was cDNA or gDNA derived from T cells, B-cell-depleted T cells, or PBMCs.

The assay was immunoSEQ multiplex PCR, and TCRdb's table has in-frame clones only and misses some. The sample shows around 260,000 clones, 80% to 85% of them seen only once. The CDR3 contains 13 residues. Trimming took 3 bases from V and 4 from J, leaving 9 bases between them. Specimen: peripheral blood. The genes are TRBV12-3 or TRBV12-4 and TRBJ2-5, with D tentatively TRBD2 (5 bases). The sequence came from a person aged 70 to 79 with COVID-19, enrolled during active disease. In nucleotides, the CDR3 is TGTGCCAGCAGTTTTACCAGCGGAGAGACCCAGTACTTC. This translates into CASSFTSGETQYF.